This T cell receptor (beta chain) appears in the sequencing data of a study of T cells in Graves' hyperthyroidism and ophthalmopathy. The hyperthyroidism patients had all been newly diagnosed, and their disease duration was under 2 months. Their ages ranged from 18 to 65 years. For the diagnoses, clinical symptoms, serum thyroxine and TRAb, thyroid ultrasound and orbital computed tomography were used. PBMCs were derived from roughly 10 ml fresh peripheral blood. Trimming left V 1 base short and J 4 bases short, with 14 bases between. This CDR3 comprises 15 residues. Germline V CDR1 and CDR2: SGHNT, YYREEE (reference sequence). RNA transcripts served as the template for amplifying TCR beta CDR3 regions. HTBI primers were used for first-round RT-PCR of the TCR CDR3. TCRdb reprocessed the multiplex PCR reads with MiXCR, giving one entry per CDR3 protein. The sample yields fewer than 450,000 distinct CDR3 sequences, roughly a sixth seen once.

This receptor was identified in a woman aged 25 to 39 with Graves' hyperthyroidism that later progressed to Graves' ophthalmopathy. The sequenced sample consisted of blood. V is TRBV5-4 and J is TRBJ1-2; D might be TRBD1 (5 bases). CDR3 sequence reads: CASSLRDVRSYGYTF. CDR3 nucleotide sequence: TGTGCCAGCAGCTTGAGGGACGTTAGGTCCTATGGCTACACCTTC.